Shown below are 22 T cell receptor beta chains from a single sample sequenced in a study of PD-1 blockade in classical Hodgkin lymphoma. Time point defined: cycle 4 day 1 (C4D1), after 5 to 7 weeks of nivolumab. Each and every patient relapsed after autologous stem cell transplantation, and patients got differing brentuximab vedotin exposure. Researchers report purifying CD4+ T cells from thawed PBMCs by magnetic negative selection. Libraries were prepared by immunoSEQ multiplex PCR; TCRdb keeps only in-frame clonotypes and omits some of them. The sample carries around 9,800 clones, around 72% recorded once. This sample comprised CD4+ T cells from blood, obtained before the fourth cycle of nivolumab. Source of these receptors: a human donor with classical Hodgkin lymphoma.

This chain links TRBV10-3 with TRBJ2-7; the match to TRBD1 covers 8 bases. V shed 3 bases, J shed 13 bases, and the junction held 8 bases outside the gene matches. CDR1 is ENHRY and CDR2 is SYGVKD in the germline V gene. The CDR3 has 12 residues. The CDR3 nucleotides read TGTGCCATCAGTGACGGACAGGGTATTGGATACGTC. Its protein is CAISDGQGIGYV.

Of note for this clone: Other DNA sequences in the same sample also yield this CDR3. As DNA, the CDR3 is TGTGCCAGTAGGGGTAGTCTAAACTATGGCTACACCTTC. It is translated as CASRGSLNYGYTF. The chain links TRBV19 to TRBJ1-2; D gene uncertain. CDR1 and CDR2 from the germline V gene are LNHDA and SQIVND (reference sequence). The V end lost 6 bases, the J end lost 2 bases, and 10 bases lay between the germline ends. The CDR3 has 13 amino acids. The variable domain in full, completed from reference TRBV19 and TRBJ1-2, reads DGGITQSPKYLFRKEGQNVTLSCEQNLNHDAMYWYRQDPGQGLRLIYYSQIVNDFQKGDIAEGYSVSREKKESFPLTVTSAQKNPTAFYLCASRGSLNYGYTFGSGTRLTVV.

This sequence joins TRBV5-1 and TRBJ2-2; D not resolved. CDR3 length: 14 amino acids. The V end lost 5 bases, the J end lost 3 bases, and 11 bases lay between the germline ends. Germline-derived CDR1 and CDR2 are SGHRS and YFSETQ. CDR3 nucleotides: TGCGCCAGCAGGACTGGGCTGTACACCGGGGAGCTGTTTTTT. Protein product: CASRTGLYTGELFF. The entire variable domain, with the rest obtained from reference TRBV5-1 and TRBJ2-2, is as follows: KAGVTQTPRYLIKTRGQQVTLSCSPISGHRSVSWYQQTPGQGLQFLFEYFSETQRNKGNFPGRFSGRQFSNSRSEMNVSTLELGDSALYLCASRTGLYTGELFFGEGSRLTVL.

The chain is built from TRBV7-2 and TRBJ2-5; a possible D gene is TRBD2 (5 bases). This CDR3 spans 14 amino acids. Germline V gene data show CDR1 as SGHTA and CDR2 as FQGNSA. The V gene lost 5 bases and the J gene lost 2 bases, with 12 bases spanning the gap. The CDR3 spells CASSRGDTQETQYF. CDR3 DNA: TGTGCCAGCAGCCGGGGAGATACTCAAGAGACCCAGTACTTC.

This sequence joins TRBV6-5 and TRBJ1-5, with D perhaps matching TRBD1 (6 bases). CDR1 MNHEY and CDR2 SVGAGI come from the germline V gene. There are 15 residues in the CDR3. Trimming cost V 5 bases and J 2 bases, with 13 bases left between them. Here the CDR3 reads CASSQSWTGNQPQHF. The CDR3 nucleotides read TGTGCCAGCAGTCAATCGTGGACAGGCAATCAGCCCCAGCATTTT.

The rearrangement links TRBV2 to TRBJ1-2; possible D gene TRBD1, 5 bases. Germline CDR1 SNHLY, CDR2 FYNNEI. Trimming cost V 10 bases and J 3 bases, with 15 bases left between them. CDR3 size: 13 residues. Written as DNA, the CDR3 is TGTGCCACCGTATATGACAGTCACTATGGCTACACCTTC. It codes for CATVYDSHYGYTF.

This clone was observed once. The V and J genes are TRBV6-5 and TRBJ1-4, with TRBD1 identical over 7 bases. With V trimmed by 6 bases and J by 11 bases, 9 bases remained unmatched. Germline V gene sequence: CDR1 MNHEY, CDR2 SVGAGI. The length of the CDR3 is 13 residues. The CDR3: CASRRQGSRKLFF. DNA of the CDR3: TGTGCCAGCAGGAGACAGGGATCGCGGAAACTGTTTTTT.

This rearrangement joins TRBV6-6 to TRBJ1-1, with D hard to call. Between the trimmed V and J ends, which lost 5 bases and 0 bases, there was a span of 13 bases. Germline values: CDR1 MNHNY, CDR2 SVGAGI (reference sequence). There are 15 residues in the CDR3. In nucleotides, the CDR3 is TGTGCCAGCAGTATCGAGCCTGGGTTGAACACTGAAGCTTTCTTT. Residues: CASSIEPGLNTEAFF.

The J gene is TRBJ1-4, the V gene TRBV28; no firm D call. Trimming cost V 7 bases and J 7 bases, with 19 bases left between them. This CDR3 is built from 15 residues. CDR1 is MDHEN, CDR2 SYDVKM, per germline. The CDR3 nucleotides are TGTGCCAGCACCTTCGTGGACGGAGGACGTGAAAAACTGTTTTTT. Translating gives CASTFVDGGREKLFF.

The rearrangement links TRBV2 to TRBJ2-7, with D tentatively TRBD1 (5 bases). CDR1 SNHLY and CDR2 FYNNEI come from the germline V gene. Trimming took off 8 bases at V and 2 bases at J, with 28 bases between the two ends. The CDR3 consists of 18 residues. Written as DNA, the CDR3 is TGTGCCAGCCAAGGAAGGGGATTTAGGGAAAATAGACCCTACGAGCAGTACGTC. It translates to CASQGRGFRENRPYEQYV.

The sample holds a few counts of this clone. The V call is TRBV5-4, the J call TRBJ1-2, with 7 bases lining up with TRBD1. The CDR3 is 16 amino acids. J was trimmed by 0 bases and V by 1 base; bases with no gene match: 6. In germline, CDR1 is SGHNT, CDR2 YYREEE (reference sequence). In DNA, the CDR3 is TGTGCCAGCAGCTTGCCTGCGGGACAGACTAACTATGGCTACACCTTC. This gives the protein CASSLPAGQTNYGYTF.

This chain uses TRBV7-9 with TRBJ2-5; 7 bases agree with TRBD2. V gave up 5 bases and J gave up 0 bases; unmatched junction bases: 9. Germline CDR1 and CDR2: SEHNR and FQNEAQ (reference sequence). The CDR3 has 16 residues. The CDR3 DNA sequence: TGTGCCAGCAGCCGACGTCGGGGGGATTACCAAGAGACCCAGTACTTC. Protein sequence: CASSRRRGDYQETQYF.

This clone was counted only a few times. CDR3 DNA: TGTGCCAGCTCACCCGGGACGGTGAGCTCCTACGAGCAGTACTTC. Translation gives CASSPGTVSSYEQYF. This sequence joins TRBV18 and TRBJ2-7; possibly TRBD1 or TRBD2 for D (5 bases each). The CDR3 has 15 residues. Trimming took 3 bases from V and 0 from J, leaving 12 bases between them. Germline-derived CDR1 and CDR2 are KGHSH and LQKENI.

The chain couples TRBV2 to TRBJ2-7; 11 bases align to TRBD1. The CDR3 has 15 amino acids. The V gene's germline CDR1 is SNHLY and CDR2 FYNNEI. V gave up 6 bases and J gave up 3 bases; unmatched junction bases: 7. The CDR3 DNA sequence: TGTGCCAGCAGGTTTGCCGGGACAGGGGGCTACGAGCAGTACGTC. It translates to CASRFAGTGGYEQYV.

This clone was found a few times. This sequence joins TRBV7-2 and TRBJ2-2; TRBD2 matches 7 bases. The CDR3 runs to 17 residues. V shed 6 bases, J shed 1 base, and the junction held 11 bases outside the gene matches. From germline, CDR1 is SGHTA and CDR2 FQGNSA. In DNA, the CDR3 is TGTGCCAGCAGTCCCCGAGGGGCGGGAGAGAACACCGGGGAGCTGTTTTTT. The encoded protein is CASSPRGAGENTGELFF.

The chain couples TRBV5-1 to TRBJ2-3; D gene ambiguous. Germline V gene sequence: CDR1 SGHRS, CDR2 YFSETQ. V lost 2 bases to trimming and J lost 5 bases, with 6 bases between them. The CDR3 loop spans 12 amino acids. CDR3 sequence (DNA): TGCGCCAGCAGCTTTCTGGTAGATACGCAGTATTTT. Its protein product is CASSFLVDTQYF.

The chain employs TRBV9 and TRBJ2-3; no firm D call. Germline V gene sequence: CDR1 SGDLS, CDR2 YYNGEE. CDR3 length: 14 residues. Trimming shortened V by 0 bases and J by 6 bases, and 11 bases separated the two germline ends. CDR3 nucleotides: TGTGCCAGCAGCGTAGTGTTCAGAGGCGATACGCAGTATTTT. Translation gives CASSVVFRGDTQYF.

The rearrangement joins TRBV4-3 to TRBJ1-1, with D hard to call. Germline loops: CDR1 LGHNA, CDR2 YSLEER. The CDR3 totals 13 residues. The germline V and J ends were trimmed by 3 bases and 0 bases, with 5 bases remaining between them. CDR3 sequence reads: CASSHQLNTEAFF. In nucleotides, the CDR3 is TGCGCCAGCAGCCATCAGTTGAACACTGAAGCTTTCTTT.

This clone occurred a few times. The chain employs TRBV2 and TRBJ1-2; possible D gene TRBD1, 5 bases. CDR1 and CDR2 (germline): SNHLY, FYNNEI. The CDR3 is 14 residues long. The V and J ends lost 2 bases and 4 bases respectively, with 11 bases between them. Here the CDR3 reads CASSEQGTSYGYTF. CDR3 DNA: TGTGCCAGCAGTGAACAAGGGACTAGCTATGGCTACACCTTC.

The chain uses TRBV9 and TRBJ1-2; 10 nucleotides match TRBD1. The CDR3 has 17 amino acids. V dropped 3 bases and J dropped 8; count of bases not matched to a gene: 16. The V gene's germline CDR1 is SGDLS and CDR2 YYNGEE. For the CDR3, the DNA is TGTGCCAGCAGCGCCTGGCCCGGGACAGGGGTGTCGGGAGGCTACACCTTC. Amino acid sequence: CASSAWPGTGVSGGYTF.

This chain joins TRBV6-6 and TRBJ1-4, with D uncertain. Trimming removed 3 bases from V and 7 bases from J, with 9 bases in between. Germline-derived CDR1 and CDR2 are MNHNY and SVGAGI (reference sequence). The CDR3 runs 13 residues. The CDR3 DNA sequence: TGTGCCAGCAGTTATAGGGCGGGTGAAAAACTGTTTTTT. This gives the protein CASSYRAGEKLFF.

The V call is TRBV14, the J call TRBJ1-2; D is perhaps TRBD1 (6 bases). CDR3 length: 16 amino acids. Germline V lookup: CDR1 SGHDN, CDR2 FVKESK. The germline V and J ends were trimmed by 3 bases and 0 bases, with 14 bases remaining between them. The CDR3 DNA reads TGTGCCAGCAGCCAGACAGGCATCCTAGCTAACTATGGCTACACCTTC. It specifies CASSQTGILANYGYTF.